Presented here are 28 T cell receptor beta chains from one specimen sequenced in a study of T cell changes during pregnancy in multiple sclerosis. Libraries were prepared by immunoSEQ multiplex PCR; TCRdb keeps only in-frame clonotypes and omits some of them. The data contain tens of thousands of clones, more than 70% of them singletons. The sequences come from CD4+ T cells from peripheral blood mononuclear cells, collected in the first trimester of pregnancy. These receptors were collected from a female donor with multiple sclerosis, enrolled in a pregnancy study.

The genes are TRBV4-1 and TRBJ2-3; TRBD2 is a possible D gene (6 bases). The germline V gene has CDR1 MGHRA and CDR2 YSYEKL. The V end was cut by 0 bases, the J end by 5 bases, with 24 bases between. The CDR3 extends over 19 amino acids. The CDR3 coding sequence is TGCGCCAGCAGCCAAGAGGGGGGAACGACAGCCGGGCACTTAGATACGCAGTATTTT. Protein sequence: CASSQEGGTTAGHLDTQYF.

This chain uses TRBV5-5 with TRBJ1-1; TRBD1 matches 9 bases. This CDR3 is built from 14 residues. Trimming cost V 4 bases and J 6 bases; bases outside gene matches: 7. Germline CDR1 and CDR2: SGHKS and YYEKEE (reference sequence). CDR3 region: CASSGWTGAAEAFF. CDR3 nucleotide sequence: TGTGCCAGCAGCGGATGGACAGGGGCCGCTGAAGCTTTCTTT.

The chain carries TRBV7-6 and TRBJ2-1, with 10 positions matching TRBD2. CDR1 and CDR2 from the germline V gene are SGHVS and FNYEAQ. Trimming took 1 base from V and 7 from J; bases not matched to a gene: 16. CDR3 length: 19 amino acids. The CDR3 sequence is CASSLVGPIAGGPWNEQFF. The CDR3, as DNA: TGTGCCAGCAGCTTAGTGGGTCCCATAGCGGGGGGCCCGTGGAATGAGCAGTTCTTC.

This chain links TRBV6-6 with TRBJ2-2, with 8 nucleotides matching TRBD1. This CDR3 is 13 amino acids long. Trimming removed 7 bases from V and 6 bases from J; junction bases left unmatched: 4. Per the germline V gene, CDR1 is MNHNY and CDR2 is SVGAGI (reference sequence). The CDR3 DNA follows: TGTGCCAGCAACAGGGGGTCCCCCGGGGAGCTGTTTTTT. It translates to CASNRGSPGELFF.

The chain links TRBV6-1 to TRBJ2-7, with D possibly being TRBD1 (6 bases). The CDR3 covers 14 residues. From germline, CDR1 is MNHNS and CDR2 SASEGT. V lost 4 bases and J 4 bases, leaving 14 bases between the germline ends. CDR3 residues: CASSAGTKSYEQYF. CDR3 coding DNA: TGTGCCAGCAGTGCCGGGACAAAATCTTACGAGCAGTACTTC.

V usage is TRBV4-2 and J usage is TRBJ2-1; TRBD2 matches 7 bases. The CDR3 has 17 amino acids. The V gene end was trimmed by 1 base and the J gene end by 7 bases; junction bases not matched to a gene: 13. Germline CDR1 is LGHNA and CDR2 is YNFKEQ. The CDR3 coding sequence is TGTGCCAGCAGCCAAGCGGGTCGGGAGGCGGGAAGGAATGAGCAGTTCTTC. It yields the protein CASSQAGREAGRNEQFF.

CDR3: CASSYSQTPDTQYF. CDR3 coding DNA: TGTGCCAGCAGTTACAGCCAGACTCCGGATACGCAGTATTTT. The chain is built from TRBV6-6 and TRBJ2-3; D gene ambiguous. Germline CDR1 reads MNHNY; CDR2 reads SVGAGI (reference sequence). The CDR3 is 14 amino acids. The germline V and J ends were trimmed by 2 bases and 6 bases, with 12 bases remaining between them.

The chain carries TRBV5-1 and TRBJ2-1; 11 bases map to TRBD2. Germline V gives CDR1 SGHRS, CDR2 YFSETQ. V lost 1 base, J lost 1 base, and 4 bases stayed unmatched. The CDR3 is 17 residues long. Here the CDR3 reads CASSLPSGGRSYNEQFF. The CDR3 nucleotides are TGCGCCAGCAGCTTGCCTAGCGGGGGGCGGTCCTACAATGAGCAGTTCTTC.

This clone was recorded only once. The rearrangement joins TRBV2 to TRBJ2-1; unclear D gene. Germline V CDR1 and CDR2: SNHLY, FYNNEI. The CDR3 contains 13 residues. V gave up 4 bases and J gave up 3 bases, with 7 bases separating them. The CDR3 protein is CASSAISYNEQFF. CDR3 DNA sequence: TGTGCCAGCAGTGCTATAAGCTACAATGAGCAGTTCTTC.

The chain uses TRBV6-1 and TRBJ1-6; tentative D call: TRBD1 (6 bases). The CDR3 has 18 amino acids. CDR1 MNHNS and CDR2 SASEGT come from the germline V gene. V gave up 4 bases and J gave up 0 bases, with 16 bases separating them. The CDR3 sequence: CASSARGQPSSYNSPLHF. In DNA form, the CDR3 reads TGTGCCAGCAGTGCCCGTGGACAGCCGAGCTCCTATAATTCACCCCTCCACTTT.

This clone was observed a few times. CDR3 sequence reads: CASSTPGTGDTEAFF. CDR3 sequence (DNA): TGTGCCAGCAGTACACCCGGGACAGGGGACACTGAAGCTTTCTTT. The rearrangement joins TRBV28 to TRBJ1-1, with 10 bases identical to TRBD1. CDR3 length: 15 amino acids. With 5 bases clipped from V and 3 bases from J, the junction kept 6 bases outside the gene matches. The germline CDR1 and CDR2 sequences are MDHEN and SYDVKM.

The chain is built from TRBV5-6 and TRBJ2-7; TRBD1 might be the D (6 bases). The V and J ends lost 4 bases and 5 bases respectively, with 13 bases between them. The CDR3 consists of 13 residues. Germline V gene sequence: CDR1 SGHDT, CDR2 YYEEEE. CDR3: CASSPQQGHEQYF. The CDR3 DNA follows: TGTGCCAGCAGCCCGCAACAGGGCCACGAGCAGTACTTC.

The chain uses TRBV28 and TRBJ2-7; D perhaps matches TRBD1 (5 bases). This CDR3 region has 14 residues. Germline loops: CDR1 MDHEN, CDR2 SYDVKM. V lost 6 bases to trimming and J lost 1 base, with 13 bases between them. The CDR3 protein is CASSSDSWSYEQYF. CDR3 sequence (DNA): TGTGCCAGCAGCTCTGACAGTTGGTCCTACGAGCAGTACTTC.

This clone was seen a single time. V and J are TRBV28 and TRBJ2-7; the match to TRBD1 covers 9 bases. After removal of 10 bases from V and 4 bases from J, the junction contained 8 bases not matched to a gene. The CDR3 covers 13 residues. Germline V lookup: CDR1 MDHEN, CDR2 SYDVKM. The DNA for the CDR3 is TGTGCCACCTGGACAGGGGCCCTTTACGAGCAGTACTTC. Residues: CATWTGALYEQYF.

The V and J genes are TRBV5-1 and TRBJ2-1; 9 bases fit TRBD2. V shed 2 bases and J 4 bases; nucleotides not matched to a gene: 10. Germline V CDR1 and CDR2: SGHRS, YFSETQ. CDR3 length equals 17 residues. This chain's CDR3 is CASSFAGLAGPYNEQFF. The CDR3 DNA reads as TGCGCCAGCAGCTTCGCCGGTCTAGCGGGACCTTACAATGAGCAGTTCTTC.

The chain carries TRBV7-9 and TRBJ2-1; 10 bases agree with TRBD1. J gave up 5 bases and V 5 bases, and 9 bases lay outside the gene matches. The CDR3 has 16 amino acids. Germline-derived CDR1 and CDR2 are SEHNR and FQNEAQ (reference sequence). CDR3 bases: TGTGCCAGCAGCCGAGGAGGGACAGGGGACGACAATGAGCAGTTCTTC. This encodes CASSRGGTGDDNEQFF.

The V gene is TRBV28, the J gene TRBJ1-4, with 10 nucleotides matching TRBD1. Germline V gene data show CDR1 as MDHEN and CDR2 as SYDVKM. V lost 1 base to trimming and J lost 8 bases; unmatched junction nucleotides: 7. The CDR3 length is 16 residues. The CDR3 DNA is TGTGCCAGCAGTTTATCGGGGACAGGGGATGAGGAAAAACTGTTTTTT. Amino acid sequence: CASSLSGTGDEEKLFF.

This clone was picked up one time. This chain connects TRBV5-6 to TRBJ1-4, with 9 bases identical to TRBD1. The CDR3 covers 16 residues. Germline V gene lookup returns CDR1 SGHDT and CDR2 YYEEEE. Trimming cost V 0 bases and J 3 bases; bases outside gene matches: 3. This CDR3 is CASSLDRGPSNEKLFF. The CDR3, as DNA: TGTGCCAGCAGCTTGGACAGGGGGCCCTCTAATGAAAAACTGTTTTTT. The whole variable domain, remainder taken from reference TRBV5-6 and TRBJ1-4, is DAGVTQSPTHLIKTRGQQVTLRCSPKSGHDTVSWYQQALGQGPQFIFQYYEEEERQRGNFPDRFSGHQFPNYSSELNVNALLLGDSALYLCASSLDRGPSNEKLFFGSGTQLSVL.

The chain has TRBV28 and TRBJ2-2; TRBD2 agrees at 7 bases. In germline, CDR1 is MDHEN, CDR2 SYDVKM. V trimming: 5 bases; J trimming: 5 bases; junction bases outside the gene matches: 11. The CDR3 is 16 residues long. In nucleotides, the CDR3 is TGTGCCAGCAGTACTAGACTCCGGGGGGTTACCGGGGAGCTGTTTTTT. Protein: CASSTRLRGVTGELFF.

The chain joins TRBV19 to TRBJ2-7; maybe TRBD2 (5 bases). Germline CDR1 reads LNHDA; CDR2 reads SQIVND (reference sequence). V dropped 1 base and J dropped 6 bases, with 10 bases sitting between them. This CDR3 has 13 residues. The CDR3 is CASSIVTEGEQYF. The CDR3 nucleotides are TGTGCCAGTAGTATAGTCACAGAGGGCGAGCAGTACTTC. Combining the CDR3 with reference TRBV19 and TRBJ2-7 gives the whole variable domain DGGITQSPKYLFRKEGQNVTLSCEQNLNHDAMYWYRQDPGQGLRLIYYSQIVNDFQKGDIAEGYSVSREKKESFPLTVTSAQKNPTAFYLCASSIVTEGEQYFGPGTRLTVT.

The chain has TRBV5-1 and TRBJ1-1, with 8 bases that match TRBD1. The length of the CDR3 is 14 residues. The V gene's germline CDR1 is SGHRS and CDR2 YFSETQ. Trimming removed 4 bases from V and 4 bases from J; junction bases left unmatched: 6. This CDR3 reads CASSPNGQGTEAFF. DNA of the CDR3: TGCGCCAGCAGCCCGAACGGACAGGGCACTGAAGCTTTCTTT.

The rearrangement uses TRBV7-8 and TRBJ1-4; no reliable D call. The V end lost 5 bases, the J end lost 5 bases, and 9 bases lay between the germline ends. CDR1 is SGHVS and CDR2 is FQNEAQ in the germline V gene. The CDR3 extends over 13 amino acids. The CDR3: CASSLGVNEKLFF. The CDR3 DNA is TGTGCCAGCAGCCTCGGAGTAAATGAAAAACTGTTTTTT.

CDR3 residues: CASSPRALNTGELFF. The CDR3 nucleotides are TGTGCCAGCAGCCCGCGGGCCCTGAACACCGGGGAGCTGTTTTTT. The chain has TRBV11-3 and TRBJ2-2, with D maybe TRBD2 (5 bases). Deletions cut 5 bases from V and 1 base from J, with 11 bases between. Germline CDR1 SGHNT, CDR2 YENEEA. This CDR3 comprises 15 residues.

This chain links TRBV10-3 with TRBJ1-5, with D uncertain. The CDR3 runs to 14 residues. Germline V CDR1 and CDR2: ENHRY, SYGVKD. The V end was cut by 7 bases, the J end by 3 bases, with 13 bases between. The CDR3 here is CAINQGDPNQPQHF. DNA for the CDR3: TGTGCCATCAACCAAGGAGATCCCAATCAGCCCCAGCATTTT.

The V gene is TRBV19, the J gene TRBJ2-5; D gene ambiguous. The V end lost 1 base, the J end lost 6 bases, and 15 bases lay between the germline ends. This CDR3 comprises 15 residues. In germline, CDR1 is LNHDA, CDR2 SQIVND (reference sequence). Written as DNA, the CDR3 is TGTGCCAGTAGTATAGGGTGGGCCGACCTGCAGACCCAGTACTTC. Protein sequence: CASSIGWADLQTQYF.

This sequence joins TRBV4-1 and TRBJ1-4, with a weak D call TRBD1 (6 bases). Trimming stripped 4 bases from V and 4 bases from J, with 16 bases between. CDR1 and CDR2 from the germline V gene are MGHRA and YSYEKL. This CDR3 region has 16 residues. This CDR3 is CASSPIKTGYNEKLFF. The CDR3 bases are TGCGCCAGCAGCCCTATTAAGACAGGATATAATGAAAAACTGTTTTTT.

This rearrangement joins TRBV19 to TRBJ2-7; tentatively, D is TRBD2 (6 bases). This CDR3 is built from 14 residues. CDR1 and CDR2 from the germline V gene are LNHDA and SQIVND (reference sequence). V was shortened by 4 bases and J by 0 bases, with 10 bases between the two germline ends. The CDR3 sequence: CASSTGTRSYEQYF. CDR3 coding DNA: TGTGCCAGTAGTACCGGGACTCGCTCCTACGAGCAGTACTTC.

CDR3 coding DNA: TGTGCCAGCAGCTTCGGGACTAGCGGGGGTTTACCTCCCTACGAGCAGTACTTC. It translates to CASSFGTSGGLPPYEQYF. The chain joins TRBV5-8 to TRBJ2-7; 14 bases agree with TRBD2. The V gene end was trimmed by 2 bases and the J gene end by 2 bases; junction bases not matched to a gene: 9. CDR1 and CDR2 (germline): SGHTS, YDEGEE. The CDR3 loop spans 18 amino acids.